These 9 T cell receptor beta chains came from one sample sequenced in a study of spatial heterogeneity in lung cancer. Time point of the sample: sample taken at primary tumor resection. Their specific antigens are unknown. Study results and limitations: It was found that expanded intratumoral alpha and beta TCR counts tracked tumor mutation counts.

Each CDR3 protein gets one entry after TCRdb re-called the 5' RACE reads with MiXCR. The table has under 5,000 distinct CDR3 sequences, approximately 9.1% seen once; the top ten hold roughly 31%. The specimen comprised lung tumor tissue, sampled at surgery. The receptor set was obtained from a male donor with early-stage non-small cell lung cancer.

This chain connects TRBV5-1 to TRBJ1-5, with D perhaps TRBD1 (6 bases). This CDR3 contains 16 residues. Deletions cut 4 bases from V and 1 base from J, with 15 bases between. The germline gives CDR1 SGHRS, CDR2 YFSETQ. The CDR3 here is CASSPGGRGSNQPQHF. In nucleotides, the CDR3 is TGCGCCAGCAGCCCGGGGGGCAGGGGAAGCAATCAGCCCCAGCATTTT.

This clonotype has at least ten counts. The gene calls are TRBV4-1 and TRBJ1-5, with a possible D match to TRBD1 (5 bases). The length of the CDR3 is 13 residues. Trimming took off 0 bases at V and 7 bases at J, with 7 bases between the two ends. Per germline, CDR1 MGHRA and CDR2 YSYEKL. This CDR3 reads CASSQDREQPQHF. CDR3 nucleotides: TGCGCCAGCAGCCAAGACAGGGAACAGCCCCAGCATTTT.

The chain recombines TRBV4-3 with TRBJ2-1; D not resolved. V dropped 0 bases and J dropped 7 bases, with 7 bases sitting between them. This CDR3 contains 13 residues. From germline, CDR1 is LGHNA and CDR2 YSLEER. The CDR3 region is CASSQEGWNEQFF. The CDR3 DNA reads TGCGCCAGCAGCCAAGAGGGCTGGAATGAGCAGTTCTTC.

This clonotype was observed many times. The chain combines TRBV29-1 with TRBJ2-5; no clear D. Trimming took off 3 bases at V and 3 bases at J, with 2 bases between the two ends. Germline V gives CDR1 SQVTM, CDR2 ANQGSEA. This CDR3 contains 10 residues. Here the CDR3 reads CSVEEETQYF. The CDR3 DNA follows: TGCAGCGTTGAGGAAGAGACCCAGTACTTC.

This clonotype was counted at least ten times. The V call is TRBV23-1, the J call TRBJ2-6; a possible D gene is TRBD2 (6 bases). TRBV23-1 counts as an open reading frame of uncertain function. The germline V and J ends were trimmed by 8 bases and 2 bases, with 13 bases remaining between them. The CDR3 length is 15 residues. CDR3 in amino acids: CASGEADPGANVLTF. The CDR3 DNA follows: TGCGCCAGCGGGGAGGCGGATCCTGGGGCCAACGTCCTGACTTTC.

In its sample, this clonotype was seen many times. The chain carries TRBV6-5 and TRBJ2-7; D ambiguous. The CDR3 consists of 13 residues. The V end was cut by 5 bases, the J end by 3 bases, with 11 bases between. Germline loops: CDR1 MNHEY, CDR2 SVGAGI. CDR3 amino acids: CASSRARDYEQYF. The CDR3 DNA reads TGTGCCAGCAGTCGTGCCAGAGACTACGAGCAGTACTTC.

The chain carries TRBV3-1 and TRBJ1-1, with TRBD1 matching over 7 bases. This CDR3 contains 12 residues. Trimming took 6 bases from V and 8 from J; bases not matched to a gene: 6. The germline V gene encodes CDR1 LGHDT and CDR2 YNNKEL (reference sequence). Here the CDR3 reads CASSGQAREAFF. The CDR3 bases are TGTGCCAGCAGTGGACAGGCTAGGGAAGCTTTCTTT.

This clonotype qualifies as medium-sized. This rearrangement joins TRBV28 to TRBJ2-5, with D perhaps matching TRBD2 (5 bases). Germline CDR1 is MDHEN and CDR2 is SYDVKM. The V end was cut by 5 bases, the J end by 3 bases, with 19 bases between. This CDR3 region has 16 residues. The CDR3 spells CASSRSSARGEETQYF. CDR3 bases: TGTGCCAGCAGTCGCTCATCAGCTCGGGGAGAAGAGACCCAGTACTTC.

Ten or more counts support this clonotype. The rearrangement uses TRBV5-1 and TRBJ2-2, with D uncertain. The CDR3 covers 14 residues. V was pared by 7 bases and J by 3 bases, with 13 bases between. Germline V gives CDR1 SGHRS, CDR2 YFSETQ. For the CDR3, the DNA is TGCGCCAGCTACTCTACCACGGACACCGGGGAGCTGTTTTTT. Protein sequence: CASYSTTDTGELFF. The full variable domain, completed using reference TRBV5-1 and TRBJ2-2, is KAGVTQTPRYLIKTRGQQVTLSCSPISGHRSVSWYQQTPGQGLQFLFEYFSETQRNKGNFPGRFSGRQFSNSRSEMNVSTLELGDSALYLCASYSTTDTGELFFGEGSRLTVL.